This T cell receptor beta chain emerged from a study of blood T cell repertoires in COVID-19. Study details: The origin of the acute and convalescent COVID-19 samples was the United States, Italy and Spain. Sample material is recorded as cDNA or gDNA derived from T cells, B-cell-depleted T cells, or PBMCs.

The V and J ends lost 3 bases and 0 bases, in that order; junction bases with no gene match: 10. Germline CDR1 is KGHDR and CDR2 is SFDVKD. This CDR3 comprises 18 residues. How the authors handled the data: Reference gene primer amplification gave nucleated cell count estimates. TCRdb keeps only in-frame clones here, not all; method: immunoSEQ multiplex PCR. That table gives V, J and clone size, and the DNA gave D and trimming. In the table there are 40,000 to 60,000 clones, more than 65% of which are singletons. The sequenced material came from peripheral blood. The sequence derives from a human donor in a cohort sampled during active COVID-19. The V and J genes are TRBV24-1 and TRBJ2-1; 7 positions agree with TRBD1. CDR3 bases: TGTGCCACCAGTGATCCGAGGGGGCCAGAGGGCTCCTACAATGAGCAGTTCTTC. Amino acid sequence: CATSDPRGPEGSYNEQFF.